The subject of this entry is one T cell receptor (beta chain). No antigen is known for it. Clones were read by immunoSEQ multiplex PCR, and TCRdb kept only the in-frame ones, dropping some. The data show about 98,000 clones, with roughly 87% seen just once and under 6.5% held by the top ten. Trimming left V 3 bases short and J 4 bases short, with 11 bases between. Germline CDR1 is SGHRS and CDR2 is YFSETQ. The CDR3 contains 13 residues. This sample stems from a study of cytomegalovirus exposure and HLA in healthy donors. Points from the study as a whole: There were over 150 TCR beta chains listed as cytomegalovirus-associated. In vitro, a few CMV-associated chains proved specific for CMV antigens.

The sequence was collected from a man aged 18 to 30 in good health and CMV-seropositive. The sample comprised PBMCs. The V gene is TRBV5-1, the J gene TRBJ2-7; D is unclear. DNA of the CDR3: TGCGCCAGCAGCTGGGCCCACAATTACGAGCAGTACTTC. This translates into CASSWAHNYEQYF.